This record concerns one T cell receptor (beta chain) sequence. The authors ran a second PCR of roughly 6 to 12 cycles using a sample-barcoded 5' primer and a J-beta primer mix. TCRdb used MiXCR to reprocess the 5' RACE reads, holding one entry per CDR3 protein. The data contain some 1.6 million distinct CDR3 sequences, about 35% of them singletons. This specimen belongs to a study of blood T cells in healthy people across ages. The germline V and J ends were trimmed by 2 bases and 6 bases, with 19 bases remaining between them. Germline V gene data show CDR1 as SGDLS and CDR2 as YYNGEE. The CDR3 runs to 16 residues.

The TCR sequence derives from a woman aged 25 to 39 in good health. V gene TRBV9 combines with J gene TRBJ2-3; D might be TRBD2 (6 bases). The sequenced material came from blood. The CDR3 spells CASSVRAGLLSDTQYF. The CDR3 DNA reads as TGTGCCAGCAGCGTGAGGGCGGGACTCCTTTCGGATACGCAGTATTTT.